Listed here are 29 T cell receptor beta chains from one sample, sequenced in a study of T cells after yellow fever vaccination. TCRdb reprocessed the 5' RACE reads via MiXCR and lists one record per CDR3 protein. This sample has approximately 31,000 distinct CDR3 sequences; about 10% occur once, and the top ten carry 12%. Sequences were derived from PBMCs, either bulk or a sorted T-cell subset (CD4+, CD8+, memory, or dextramer-sorted; not recorded which), sampled around 15 days after the first yellow fever vaccination. The origin of the receptors is a man younger than 35 who received the YFV17D yellow fever vaccine.

In its sample, this clonotype was seen many times. V and J are TRBV20-1 and TRBJ1-1, with TRBD1 matching over 9 bases. The V gene's germline CDR1 is DFQATT and CDR2 SNEGSKA (reference sequence). The CDR3 has 15 residues. The junction had 6 bases not matched to a gene; V was cut back by 0 bases and J by 4 bases. Here the CDR3 DNA reads TGCAGTGCTAGAGATAGGACAGGGGTGGGCACTGAAGCTTTCTTT. It specifies CSARDRTGVGTEAFF.

At least ten counts were recorded for this clonotype. This rearrangement joins TRBV5-1 to TRBJ1-1, with a possible D match to TRBD1 (6 bases). CDR1 is SGHRS and CDR2 is YFSETQ in the germline V gene. CDR3 length: 16 amino acids. The germline V and J ends were trimmed by 0 bases and 3 bases, with 15 bases remaining between them. The CDR3 here is CASSLAYTGRDTEAFF. The CDR3 region has the DNA TGCGCCAGCAGCTTGGCCTATACAGGGAGGGACACTGAAGCTTTCTTT.

This clonotype was seen repeatedly, ten times or more. This chain links TRBV3-1 with TRBJ2-7; tentative D call: TRBD1 (5 bases). Trimming shortened V by 6 bases and J by 5 bases, and 20 bases separated the two germline ends. The CDR3 sequence is 15 residues long. From germline, CDR1 is LGHDT and CDR2 YNNKEL (reference sequence). The DNA of the CDR3 is TGTGCCAGCAGTGGGGCAAGTCTTATGTGGAACGAGCAGTACTTC. Protein sequence: CASSGASLMWNEQYF.

This clonotype was found many times. The chain carries TRBV18 and TRBJ2-1; a possible D gene is TRBD2 (6 bases). The CDR3 has 16 amino acids. The V gene lost 1 base and the J gene lost 2 bases, with 12 bases spanning the gap. Germline loops: CDR1 KGHSH, CDR2 LQKENI. In nucleotides, the CDR3 is TGTGCCAGCTCACCACTGGCGGGGTCTGCCTACAATGAGCAGTTCTTC. It translates to CASSPLAGSAYNEQFF.

In its sample, this clonotype was seen many times. The CDR3 region is CASIPRIAGEGGGELFF. Written as DNA, the CDR3 is TGTGCCAGCATTCCAAGGATAGCGGGGGAAGGGGGCGGGGAGCTGTTTTTT. The chain recombines TRBV12-3 or TRBV12-4 with TRBJ2-2; 9 bases align to TRBD2. This CDR3 has 17 residues. V shed 7 bases and J 7 bases; nucleotides not matched to a gene: 16.

This clonotype was seen ten or more times. The chain couples TRBV14 to TRBJ2-7; D perhaps matches TRBD2 (5 bases). Germline assignment: CDR1 SGHDN and CDR2 FVKESK. The CDR3 runs to 15 residues. Deletions cut 4 bases from V and 2 bases from J, with 15 bases between. The CDR3 loop is CASSLEATVPYEQYF. CDR3 DNA: TGTGCCAGCAGCCTGGAGGCCACCGTGCCCTACGAGCAGTACTTC.

This clonotype was picked up many times. CDR3 amino acids: CASSYRHNEQYF. The CDR3 DNA reads TGTGCCAGCAGTTACCGTCATAACGAGCAGTACTTC. The V call is TRBV6-2 or TRBV6-3, the J call TRBJ2-7, with no clear D. CDR1 MNHEY and CDR2 SVGEGT come from the germline V gene. Between the trimmed V and J ends, which lost 2 bases and 5 bases, there was a span of 7 bases. The CDR3 extends over 12 amino acids.

This clonotype was detected ten times or more. The chain couples TRBV7-9 to TRBJ2-3; D might be TRBD2 (5 bases). The CDR3 is 14 amino acids. Trimming stripped 2 bases from V and 3 bases from J, with 9 bases between. Germline CDR1 SEHNR, CDR2 FQNEAQ (reference sequence). The CDR3 is CASSLPRVTDTQYF. CDR3 bases: TGTGCCAGCAGCTTACCGCGGGTAACAGATACGCAGTATTTT. Complete variable domain (other parts from reference TRBV7-9 and TRBJ2-3): DTGVSQNPRHKITKRGQNVTFRCDPISEHNRLYWYRQTLGQGPEFLTYFQNEAQLEKSRLLSDRFSAERPKGSFSTLEIQRTEQGDSAMYLCASSLPRVTDTQYFGPGTRLTVL.

This clonotype was picked up many times. The genes are TRBV5-4 and TRBJ2-3; TRBD2 matches at 8 bases. Germline V gene lookup returns CDR1 SGHNT and CDR2 YYREEE (reference sequence). V gave up 0 bases and J gave up 2 bases; unmatched junction bases: 5. This CDR3 contains 16 residues. The CDR3 loop is CASSLGLAGPTDTQYF. As DNA, the CDR3 is TGTGCCAGCAGCTTGGGGCTAGCGGGCCCCACAGATACGCAGTATTTT.

This clonotype was seen repeatedly, ten times or more. The chain couples TRBV7-9 to TRBJ2-7; no reliable D call. With 1 base removed from V and 2 bases from J, the gap between germline ends came to 15 bases. Germline CDR1 reads SEHNR; CDR2 reads FQNEAQ (reference sequence). The CDR3 contains 16 residues. The CDR3 DNA reads as TGTGCCAGCAGCTTAGGTTCGAGAATCCCCACCTACGAGCAGTACTTC. Translation: CASSLGSRIPTYEQYF.

This clonotype was seen many times. This chain uses TRBV20-1 with TRBJ2-7; 8 nucleotides align to TRBD1. The trim removed 3 bases at V and 5 bases at J, leaving 12 bases unmatched. CDR3 length: 15 amino acids. In germline, CDR1 is DFQATT, CDR2 SNEGSKA (reference sequence). The CDR3 sequence: CSASSQGALGNEQYF. CDR3 nucleotide sequence: TGCAGTGCTAGTTCCCAGGGGGCGTTGGGCAACGAGCAGTACTTC.

Worth noting for this clonotype: This could be a read error, since a much larger clone is one nucleotide away. The chain combines TRBV6-4 with TRBJ2-2, with a weak D call TRBD1 (6 bases). The CDR3 is 13 amino acids. CDR1 is MRHNA and CDR2 is SNTAGT in the germline V gene. CDR3 loop: CASSEGATGDLFF. DNA of the CDR3: TGTGCCAGCAGTGAGGGGGCCACCGGGGATCTGTTTTTT.

This clonotype came up many times. This rearrangement joins TRBV7-9 to TRBJ1-2; D ambiguous. The V end lost 1 base, the J end lost 2 bases, and 5 bases lay between the germline ends. CDR1 is SEHNR and CDR2 is FQNEAQ in the germline V gene (reference sequence). This CDR3 has 13 residues. The CDR3 sequence: CASSLVGNYGYTF. CDR3 nucleotide sequence: TGTGCCAGCAGCTTAGTGGGGAACTATGGCTACACCTTC.

At least ten counts were recorded for this clonotype. The chain joins TRBV5-1 to TRBJ2-2, with D possibly matching TRBD2 (6 bases). Germline V gene sequence: CDR1 SGHRS, CDR2 YFSETQ. CDR3 length: 13 amino acids. The V and J ends lost 6 bases and 3 bases respectively, with 9 bases between them. The CDR3: CASIPGDTGELFF. The CDR3 nucleotides read TGCGCCAGCATCCCGGGGGACACCGGGGAGCTGTTTTTT.

Many counts were recorded for this clonotype. The chain couples TRBV28 to TRBJ2-7; the D is unclear. This CDR3 spans 14 amino acids. Between the trimmed V and J ends, which lost 1 base and 6 bases, there was a span of 13 bases. Germline V lookup: CDR1 MDHEN, CDR2 SYDVKM. CDR3 sequence: CASSLYVHSREQYV. The CDR3 DNA reads TGTGCCAGCAGTTTATATGTACACTCGCGCGAGCAGTACGTC.

This clonotype was seen many times. The chain employs TRBV20-1 and TRBJ1-1, with D uncertain. CDR3 length: 14 residues. V shed 8 bases and J shed 0 bases, with 16 bases lying between them. Germline assignment: CDR1 DFQATT and CDR2 SNEGSKA (reference sequence). The CDR3 spells CSPLSGVMNTEAFF. The CDR3 DNA is TGCAGTCCCCTAAGTGGGGTAATGAACACTGAAGCTTTCTTT.

This clonotype was seen a few times. Here the CDR3 DNA reads TGTGCCAGCACCGACCCACCGGGGACCTACTCTGGAAACACCATATATTTT. This gives the protein CASTDPPGTYSGNTIYF. The chain joins TRBV6-2 or TRBV6-3 to TRBJ1-3; D may be TRBD1 (5 bases). V gave up 7 bases and J gave up 0 bases, with 19 bases separating them. The germline V gene encodes CDR1 MNHEY and CDR2 SVGEGT. The CDR3 is made up of 17 amino acids.

This clonotype was counted ten times or more. This sequence joins TRBV4-3 and TRBJ2-3; 11 bases fit TRBD2. This CDR3 comprises 17 residues. V was clipped by 3 bases and J by 2 bases; unmatched bases: 7. Germline V gives CDR1 LGHNA, CDR2 YSLEER. The CDR3 DNA follows: TGCGCCAGCAGCCACGACCTAGCGGGGGGACCCACAGATACGCAGTATTTT. It is translated as CASSHDLAGGPTDTQYF.

This clonotype occurred many times. The rearrangement links TRBV7-2 to TRBJ2-2, with a tentative D call TRBD2 (7 bases). The CDR3 contains 14 residues. Germline V CDR1 and CDR2: SGHTA, FQGNSA. Trimming took off 6 bases at V and 3 bases at J, with 11 bases between the two ends. The CDR3 nucleotides read TGTGCCAGCAGGGGGGGGGCATACACCGGGGAGCTGTTTTTT. Protein product: CASRGGAYTGELFF.

This chain joins TRBV27 and TRBJ1-5; D remains ambiguous. Trimming removed 3 bases at V and 0 bases at J, with 6 bases between. The CDR3 extends over 14 amino acids. Germline V CDR1 and CDR2: MNHEY, SMNVEV (reference sequence). The CDR3 bases are TGTGCCAGCAGTTTCGCGTATAGCAATCAGCCCCAGCATTTT. This sequence encodes CASSFAYSNQPQHF.

This clonotype was counted a few times. The rearrangement links TRBV3-1 to TRBJ2-5, with 13 bases matching TRBD2. The CDR3 covers 14 residues. V was clipped by 1 base and J by 7 bases; unmatched bases: 0. The germline V gene encodes CDR1 LGHDT and CDR2 YNNKEL (reference sequence). The CDR3 loop reads CASSQGTSGGTQYF. The CDR3, as DNA: TGTGCCAGCAGCCAAGGGACTAGCGGGGGGACCCAGTACTTC.

This clonotype was detected many times. The V gene is TRBV10-3, the J gene TRBJ2-4; possibly TRBD2 for D (5 bases). Trimming pared 4 bases from V and 6 bases from J, leaving 7 bases between. This CDR3 is built from 12 residues. CDR1 and CDR2 (germline): ENHRY, SYGVKD. The CDR3 is CAISAEGNIQYF. The CDR3 DNA follows: TGTGCCATCAGTGCTGAGGGAAACATTCAGTACTTC.

This clonotype was found many times. V gene TRBV5-1 combines with J gene TRBJ2-1; D tentatively reads TRBD1 or TRBD2 (6 bases each). This CDR3 spans 15 amino acids. CDR1 is SGHRS and CDR2 is YFSETQ in the germline V gene. V was trimmed by 4 bases and J by 9 bases, leaving 20 bases between them. The DNA for the CDR3 is TGCGCCAGCAGCCCGGGGGCGATAGAGATTAGTGAGCAGTTCTTC. Amino acid sequence: CASSPGAIEISEQFF.

On this clonotype: Possible read error: a much larger clone is one base away. The chain couples TRBV7-2 to TRBJ2-5; 11 nucleotides match TRBD2. Germline V lookup: CDR1 SGHTA, CDR2 FQGNSA. With V trimmed by 6 bases and J by 7 bases, 10 bases remained unmatched. The CDR3 consists of 15 residues. CDR3 sequence reads: CASRKLGLAVTTQYF. CDR3 nucleotide sequence: TGTGCCAGCAGAAAGTTGGGACTAGCGGTGACGACCCAGTACTTC.

The table lists this clonotype with many counts. This chain connects TRBV19 to TRBJ1-1; D is undetermined. This CDR3 has 14 amino acids. Trimming took off 7 bases at V and 2 bases at J, with 14 bases between the two ends. Germline assignment: CDR1 LNHDA and CDR2 SQIVND (reference sequence). The CDR3 coding sequence is TGTGCCAGTACGGGAGAGGGAGACAACACTGAAGCTTTCTTT. The encoded protein is CASTGEGDNTEAFF.

This clonotype was counted ten times or more. This chain uses TRBV5-1 with TRBJ2-5, with 7 bases identical to TRBD1. The CDR3 contains 14 residues. J was trimmed by 0 bases and V by 6 bases; bases with no gene match: 5. Germline V gives CDR1 SGHRS, CDR2 YFSETQ. The CDR3 spells CASTPDRDQETQYF. The CDR3 region has the DNA TGCGCCAGCACTCCCGACAGGGACCAAGAGACCCAGTACTTC.

Many counts were recorded for this clonotype. The chain links TRBV19 to TRBJ1-5, with a possible D match to TRBD1 (6 bases). Germline V gene sequence: CDR1 LNHDA, CDR2 SQIVND (reference sequence). V was pared by 4 bases and J by 9 bases, with 13 bases between. CDR3 length: 13 residues. The CDR3 loop is CASSTGTFMPQHF. CDR3 DNA: TGTGCCAGTAGTACGGGGACATTCATGCCCCAGCATTTT.

A remark on this clonotype: A much bigger clone sits one base away, suggesting this may be a read error. This rearrangement joins TRBV6-2 or TRBV6-3 to TRBJ1-5; 8 nucleotides agree with TRBD1. This CDR3 contains 15 residues. Germline CDR1 and CDR2: MNHEY and SVGEGT. CDR3 DNA: TGTGCCAGCACCAAGACAGGGGCGGGCAATCAGCCCAAGCATTTT. Residues: CASTKTGAGNQPKHF.

This clonotype was counted ten times or more. The chain carries TRBV7-2 and TRBJ2-7; D is uncertain. V gave up 2 bases and J gave up 1 base, with 12 bases separating them. The CDR3 has 15 amino acids. CDR1 SGHTA and CDR2 FQGNSA come from the germline V gene. The CDR3 region is CASSLFGSVSYEQYF. The CDR3 region has the DNA TGTGCCAGCAGCTTATTCGGCTCCGTGTCCTACGAGCAGTACTTC.